Listed here are 24 T cell receptor beta chains from one sample, sequenced in a study of shared clonotypes between healthy human individuals. Using immunoSEQ multiplex PCR, the repertoire was profiled, and TCRdb retains in-frame clones only, with some absent. The data hold around 610,000 clones, with approximately 96% observed a single time. CD45RO-negative, CCR7-selected cells formed the naive CD8 fraction, which excluded terminally differentiated effector memory CD45RA+ cells. The sequenced sample consisted of naive CD8+ T cells sorted from blood. These receptors originate from a woman under 40 in good health.

This chain joins TRBV5-1 and TRBJ1-3; no definite D call. The CDR3 has 15 amino acids. The germline gives CDR1 SGHRS, CDR2 YFSETQ. Deletions cut 5 bases from V and 2 bases from J, with 14 bases between. The chain's CDR3 is CASSLSGIAGNTIYF. For the CDR3, the DNA is TGCGCCAGCAGTTTGTCGGGGATTGCTGGAAACACCATATATTTT. The full variable domain, rest sourced from reference TRBV5-1 and TRBJ1-3, is KAGVTQTPRYLIKTRGQQVTLSCSPISGHRSVSWYQQTPGQGLQFLFEYFSETQRNKGNFPGRFSGRQFSNSRSEMNVSTLELGDSALYLCASSLSGIAGNTIYFGEGSWLTVV.

V and J are TRBV6-1 and TRBJ1-4; D is possibly TRBD1 (6 bases). CDR1 and CDR2 (germline): MNHNS, SASEGT. There are 15 residues in the CDR3. V gave up 1 base and J gave up 6 bases, with 12 bases separating them. The CDR3 protein is CASSEGVGAYEKLFF. The DNA for the CDR3 is TGTGCCAGCAGTGAAGGAGTGGGGGCGTATGAAAAACTGTTTTTT.

CDR3 sequence (DNA): TGTGCCAGCAGCGACATAGCGGGAGATATGGAGACCCAGTACTTC. It specifies CASSDIAGDMETQYF. This chain links TRBV7-8 with TRBJ2-5; TRBD2 matches at 9 bases. The CDR3 length is 15 residues. With V trimmed by 5 bases and J by 5 bases, 9 bases remained unmatched. Germline CDR1 and CDR2: SGHVS and FQNEAQ.

The chain employs TRBV27 and TRBJ2-7, with 8 positions matching TRBD2. This CDR3 is 15 amino acids long. J lost 7 bases, V lost 5 bases, and 13 bases had no gene match. Germline-derived CDR1 and CDR2 are MNHEY and SMNVEV (reference sequence). The CDR3 sequence is CASSPLNGTRWEQYF. The CDR3 nucleotides read TGTGCCAGCAGTCCCTTAAACGGGACTAGATGGGAGCAGTACTTC.

This chain joins TRBV29-1 and TRBJ1-4; perhaps TRBD1 as D (5 bases). With 4 bases removed from V and 2 bases from J, the gap between germline ends came to 11 bases. The CDR3 extends over 14 amino acids. CDR1 and CDR2 (germline): SQVTM, ANQGSEA. The CDR3 DNA reads as TGCAGCGTTGGTCCGGGGGTCACTAATGAAAAACTGTTTTTT. This codes for CSVGPGVTNEKLFF.

This chain uses TRBV27 with TRBJ2-7, with D perhaps TRBD2 (6 bases). The CDR3 has 16 amino acids. Germline V gene lookup returns CDR1 MNHEY and CDR2 SMNVEV (reference sequence). Trimming shortened V by 5 bases and J by 3 bases, and 20 bases separated the two germline ends. The CDR3 region has the DNA TGTGCCAGCAGTCCTAGTACGGGAGAAACTGGCTACGAGCAGTACTTC. Its translation is CASSPSTGETGYEQYF.

The J gene is TRBJ2-7, the V gene TRBV19; D assignment may be TRBD1 or TRBD2 (5 bases each). The CDR3 sequence is 13 residues long. Between the trimmed V and J ends, which lost 5 bases and 0 bases, there was a span of 8 bases. CDR1 and CDR2 (germline): LNHDA, SQIVND (reference sequence). The CDR3 region is CASSGGYSYEQYF. The CDR3 region has the DNA TGTGCCAGTAGTGGGGGATACTCCTACGAGCAGTACTTC.

CDR3 in DNA: TGTGCCTTAGAAGGGCAGGACTTAGGGTCTCTATATGGCTACACCTTC. It translates to CALEGQDLGSLYGYTF. The V gene is TRBV2, the J gene TRBJ1-2, with D uncertain. Germline CDR1 and CDR2: SNHLY and FYNNEI. This CDR3 contains 16 residues. V gave up 11 bases and J gave up 5 bases, with 27 bases separating them.

This chain joins TRBV4-2 and TRBJ1-1; D gene unclear. There are 15 residues in the CDR3. CDR1 and CDR2 (germline): LGHNA, YNFKEQ. V gave up 2 bases and J gave up 4 bases, with 14 bases separating them. CDR3 bases: TGTGCCAGCAGCCAACTGGCCATCGAGGGCACTGAAGCTTTCTTT. Its protein is CASSQLAIEGTEAFF.

The genes are TRBV4-1 and TRBJ2-4, with TRBD1 as a possible D gene (6 bases). This CDR3 comprises 16 residues. The V end was cut by 1 base, the J end by 7 bases, with 17 bases between. Germline V gene lookup returns CDR1 MGHRA and CDR2 YSYEKL. The CDR3 DNA is TGCGCCAGCAGCCAAGTCGCTGCTATTAGGGGGAACATTCAGTACTTC. It translates to CASSQVAAIRGNIQYF.

V usage is TRBV6-5 and J usage is TRBJ1-4; D possibly corresponds to TRBD1 (5 bases). V lost 4 bases and J 8 bases, leaving 14 bases between the germline ends. The germline CDR1 and CDR2 sequences are MNHEY and SVGAGI. The CDR3 has 14 amino acids. CDR3 DNA sequence: TGTGCCAGCAGTTGGGGAGGGGCTGGGGAAAAACTGTTTTTT. Translation: CASSWGGAGEKLFF.

About this clone: A junction end diverges from the germline sequence, so it may reflect a read error. The CDR3 spells CASSLRQGLTYEKLFF. The CDR3 region has the DNA TGTGCCAGCAGCTTGAGACAGGGTCTAACTTATGAAAAACTGTTTTTT. This chain uses TRBV13 with TRBJ1-4; 7 bases line up with TRBD1. Germline CDR1 PRHDT, CDR2 FYEKMQ (reference sequence). The CDR3 is made up of 16 amino acids.

A single count supports this clone. The genes are TRBV29-1 and TRBJ2-7; TRBD1 agrees at 7 bases. The trim removed 3 bases at V and 2 bases at J, leaving 1 base unmatched. The CDR3 totals 12 residues. Germline CDR1 reads SQVTM; CDR2 reads ANQGSEA. The CDR3, as DNA: TGCAGCGTTGAGGGGACAGCCTACGAGCAGTACTTC. Translated: CSVEGTAYEQYF.

This chain uses TRBV9 with TRBJ2-1; 7 bases agree with TRBD2. The CDR3 loop spans 15 amino acids. After removal of 3 bases from V and 2 bases from J, the junction contained 5 bases not matched to a gene. Looked up from germline, CDR1 is SGDLS and CDR2 is YYNGEE. CDR3 residues: CASSGAGVTYNEQFF. The CDR3 nucleotides are TGTGCCAGCAGCGGGGCGGGAGTTACCTACAATGAGCAGTTCTTC.

This chain connects TRBV2 to TRBJ2-1; D gene ambiguous. The CDR3 covers 13 residues. V lost 6 bases, J lost 4 bases, and 10 bases lay in between. CDR1 is SNHLY and CDR2 is FYNNEI in the germline V gene. CDR3 sequence (DNA): TGTGCCAGCAGCGAAAACTATTACAATGAGCAGTTCTTC. Its translation: CASSENYYNEQFF. The full variable domain, in which reference TRBV2 and TRBJ2-1 provide the parts outside the CDR3, is EPEVTQTPSHQVTQMGQEVILRCVPISNHLYFYWYRQILGQKVEFLVSFYNNEISEKSEIFDDQFSVERPDGSNFTLKIRSTKLEDSAMYFCASSENYYNEQFFGPGTRLTVL.

The CDR3 DNA follows: TGTGCCAGCAGCTTGGGTAGCGGCGCCGGGGAGCTGTTTTTT. Translation gives CASSLGSGAGELFF. The V call is TRBV5-4, the J call TRBJ2-2; tentative D call: TRBD2 (6 bases). This CDR3 region has 14 residues. Germline V gene data show CDR1 as SGHNT and CDR2 as YYREEE (reference sequence). The V end was cut by 0 bases, the J end by 6 bases, with 9 bases between.

This clone came up once. The chain combines TRBV2 with TRBJ2-7, with TRBD2 matching 7 bases. The CDR3 runs to 14 residues. Trimming removed 11 bases from V and 4 bases from J; junction bases left unmatched: 14. Germline values: CDR1 SNHLY, CDR2 FYNNEI. The CDR3 region has the DNA TGTGCCTCCTATCGGGGGAGGGGTGTATACGAGCAGTACTTC. Protein product: CASYRGRGVYEQYF.

The chain uses TRBV29-1 and TRBJ2-7; 7 bases are shared with TRBD1. CDR1 is SQVTM and CDR2 is ANQGSEA in the germline V gene. The trim removed 6 bases at V and 3 bases at J, leaving 14 bases unmatched. The CDR3 spans 15 residues. The CDR3 loop reads CSVSGKTGKNYEQYF. The CDR3 DNA sequence: TGCAGCGTCTCGGGGAAGACAGGGAAAAACTACGAGCAGTACTTC.

The rearrangement joins TRBV27 to TRBJ2-3, with 10 positions matching TRBD2. CDR3 length: 15 amino acids. V trimming: 4 bases; J trimming: 1 base; junction bases outside the gene matches: 2. Per the germline V gene, CDR1 is MNHEY and CDR2 is SMNVEV (reference sequence). CDR3 in DNA: TGTGCCAGCAGTTCCGGACTAGCGGGCACAGATACGCAGTATTTT. It is translated as CASSSGLAGTDTQYF.

V usage is TRBV6-5 and J usage is TRBJ2-7; D might be TRBD1 (6 bases). Trimming shortened V by 5 bases and J by 7 bases, and 21 bases separated the two germline ends. The CDR3 consists of 15 residues. Germline V CDR1 and CDR2: MNHEY, SVGAGI. CDR3 region: CASSHYNRAPGEQYF. The CDR3 DNA sequence: TGTGCCAGCAGTCACTATAACAGGGCCCCCGGGGAGCAGTACTTC.

Here the CDR3 reads CAWSSGVEQYF. CDR3 coding DNA: TGTGCCTGGAGTTCAGGGGTCGAGCAGTACTTC. This chain uses TRBV30 with TRBJ2-7; D perhaps matches TRBD1 (6 bases). This CDR3 contains 11 residues. Germline V gene lookup returns CDR1 GTSNPN and CDR2 SVGIG (reference sequence). With 2 bases removed from V and 6 bases from J, the gap between germline ends came to 8 bases.

V usage is TRBV7-2 and J usage is TRBJ2-7; 8 nucleotides agree with TRBD2. The germline V gene has CDR1 SGHTA and CDR2 FQGNSA. The ends lost 5 bases at V and 5 bases at J; junction bases unmatched: 11. The CDR3 runs to 15 residues. CDR3 region: CASSVLAGKRNEQYF. Written as DNA, the CDR3 is TGTGCCAGCAGCGTTTTAGCGGGAAAAAGGAACGAGCAGTACTTC.

The chain couples TRBV27 to TRBJ2-7; D is unresolved. Germline V gives CDR1 MNHEY, CDR2 SMNVEV (reference sequence). Between the trimmed V and J ends, which lost 5 bases and 5 bases, there was a span of 13 bases. The CDR3 is 13 amino acids. CDR3 DNA: TGTGCCAGCAGTACCGCTAGTCTCAACGAGCAGTACTTC. Its translation: CASSTASLNEQYF.

The chain is built from TRBV27 and TRBJ2-5; 8 bases align to TRBD2. The tail of the sequence fits TRBJ2-7 better, so the J call may be wrong. Germline lookup yields CDR1 MNHEY and CDR2 SMNVEV (reference sequence). CDR3 length equals 17 residues. The CDR3 sequence is CATPVAGFSPAPHEQYF. Written as DNA, the CDR3 is TGTGCCACCCCGGTAGCGGGATTTAGCCCCGCCCCCCACGAGCAGTACTTC.